Listed below are T cell receptor beta chains from one sample, sequenced in a study of long-term antiretroviral therapy in people with HIV. Profiled with immunoSEQ multiplex PCR; TCRdb holds only in-frame clones, not every one. The repertoire holds about 28,000 clones, with over 70% as singletons. The starting material was unsorted PBMCs, obtained around 2.8 years after starting antiretroviral therapy. These receptors came from a man aged 30 to 39 with HIV. Both conserved end residues are part of each CDR3. Fields, in order: J gene, clone size, V gene, D gene, CDR3 DNA, CDR3 protein. The D gene is left open where the match is weak. Clone size appears in some rows only: once, few, many, or a class for an expanded clone.

j_call: TRBJ1-4; clone_size: few; v_call: TRBV2; d_call: .; cdr3_nt: TGTGCCAGCACCCAACAGGGATTTAATGAAAAACTGTTTTTT; cdr3_aa: CASTQQGFNEKLFF
j_call: TRBJ1-1; clone_size: .; v_call: TRBV29-1; d_call: .; cdr3_nt: TGCAGCGTTGAACCCTCCCAGGCACAAGCTTTCTTT; cdr3_aa: CSVEPSQAQAFF
j_call: TRBJ2-2; clone_size: .; v_call: TRBV30; d_call: TRBD2; cdr3_nt: TGTGCCTGGAGTTCTCTAGCGGGGGGGAAGGCCGGGGAGCTGTTTTTT; cdr3_aa: CAWSSLAGGKAGELFF
j_call: TRBJ1-2; clone_size: once; v_call: TRBV19; d_call: .; cdr3_nt: TGTGCCAGTAGTATTGGAAATTTCGGTGGTGGCTACACCTTC; cdr3_aa: CASSIGNFGGGYTF
j_call: TRBJ2-7; clone_size: .; v_call: TRBV10-1; d_call: TRBD1; cdr3_nt: TGCGCCAGCAGGAGAACAGGGGTACCTGAGCAGTACTTC; cdr3_aa: CASRRTGVPEQYF
j_call: TRBJ2-7; clone_size: .; v_call: TRBV6-1; d_call: TRBD1; cdr3_nt: TGTGCCAGCAGACCCCCGGGACAGGGTTACGAGCAGTACTTC; cdr3_aa: CASRPPGQGYEQYF
j_call: TRBJ2-2; clone_size: .; v_call: TRBV5-1; d_call: TRBD2; cdr3_nt: TGCGCCAGCAGCCCAGGACTAGCGGGGGGGGTCGCGAACACCGGGGAGCTGTTTTTT; cdr3_aa: CASSPGLAGGVANTGELFF
j_call: TRBJ1-4; clone_size: .; v_call: TRBV18; d_call: .; cdr3_nt: TGTGCCAGCTCACCACGGCGAGCCAATGAAAAACTGTTTTTT; cdr3_aa: CASSPRRANEKLFF
j_call: TRBJ2-7; clone_size: .; v_call: TRBV6-5; d_call: TRBD1; cdr3_nt: TGTGCCAGCAGTTTGCGACAGGGGTCCCCTACCTACGAGCAGTACTTC; cdr3_aa: CASSLRQGSPTYEQYF
j_call: TRBJ2-1; clone_size: medium-sized; v_call: TRBV7-9; d_call: TRBD2; cdr3_nt: TGTGCCAGCAAAAAGACTAGCGGGAGAACCAATGAGCAGTTCTTC; cdr3_aa: CASKKTSGRTNEQFF
j_call: TRBJ1-2; clone_size: .; v_call: TRBV7-6; d_call: .; cdr3_nt: TGTGCCAGCAGCACAGAGACAGGATCGGTTGGCTACACCTTC; cdr3_aa: CASSTETGSVGYTF
j_call: TRBJ1-2; clone_size: .; v_call: TRBV4-3; d_call: TRBD1; cdr3_nt: TGCGCCAGCAGCCAAGAGGGCAGGGGGTATGGCTACACCTTC; cdr3_aa: CASSQEGRGYGYTF
j_call: TRBJ2-4; clone_size: .; v_call: TRBV21-1; d_call: .; cdr3_nt: TGTGCCAGCCCAGAGGGGGGGCGGGGTCCCTTTGGTGACATTCAGTACTTC; cdr3_aa: CASPEGGRGPFGDIQYF
j_call: TRBJ1-2; clone_size: .; v_call: TRBV6-1; d_call: .; cdr3_nt: TGTGCCAGCAGTGAACGGGACCGGAGGGGCTATGGCTACACCTTC; cdr3_aa: CASSERDRRGYGYTF
j_call: TRBJ1-5; clone_size: .; v_call: TRBV19; d_call: .; cdr3_nt: TGTGCCAGTACCGGGCGCAGAACCTGGGGTCAGCCCCAGCATTTT; cdr3_aa: CASTGRRTWGQPQHF
j_call: TRBJ1-4; clone_size: .; v_call: TRBV5-1; d_call: .; cdr3_nt: TGCGCCAGCAGCCCGATACAGTCTAATGAAAAACTGTTTTTT; cdr3_aa: CASSPIQSNEKLFF
j_call: TRBJ1-1; clone_size: once; v_call: TRBV7-9; d_call: TRBD1; cdr3_nt: TGTGCCAGCAGCCCCCGGACAGGGGGCGGTATCGTTAACACTGAAGCTTTCTTT; cdr3_aa: CASSPRTGGGIVNTEAFF
j_call: TRBJ2-7; clone_size: .; v_call: TRBV4-3; d_call: TRBD2; cdr3_nt: TGCGCCAGCAGCCAAGAACTAGTAACGGGAGGCTCCTACGAGCAGTACTTC; cdr3_aa: CASSQELVTGGSYEQYF
j_call: TRBJ2-7; clone_size: .; v_call: TRBV19; d_call: .; cdr3_nt: TGTGCCAGCGTAGCTACAGCTATCCCCTACGAGCAGTACTTC; cdr3_aa: CASVATAIPYEQYF
j_call: TRBJ1-1; clone_size: .; v_call: TRBV29-1; d_call: .; cdr3_nt: TGCAGCGTTGAAACAGGGTTTTACGCTGAAGCTTTCTTT; cdr3_aa: CSVETGFYAEAFF
j_call: TRBJ2-1; clone_size: .; v_call: TRBV7-9; d_call: .; cdr3_nt: TGTGCCAGCAGCTTACTTCTTAGTGAGCAGTTCTTC; cdr3_aa: CASSLLLSEQFF
j_call: TRBJ2-1; clone_size: .; v_call: TRBV6-6; d_call: .; cdr3_nt: TGTGCCAGCGCAGGGGTCGGAGAGCAGTTCTTC; cdr3_aa: CASAGVGEQFF
j_call: TRBJ1-5; clone_size: .; v_call: TRBV19; d_call: TRBD1; cdr3_nt: TGTGCCAGTAGTCGGGACAGGGGATTGGGGCGCAATCAGCCCCAGCATTTT; cdr3_aa: CASSRDRGLGRNQPQHF
j_call: TRBJ2-1; clone_size: .; v_call: TRBV7-3; d_call: TRBD2; cdr3_nt: TGTGCCAGCAGCTTAAAGGCTAGCGGGGGCCCGTCGGCCTACAATGAGCAGTTCTTC; cdr3_aa: CASSLKASGGPSAYNEQFF
j_call: TRBJ2-3; clone_size: .; v_call: TRBV4-1; d_call: .; cdr3_nt: TGCGCCAGCAGCCAGGTTACAGACGATACGCAGTATTTT; cdr3_aa: CASSQVTDDTQYF
j_call: TRBJ1-6; clone_size: few; v_call: TRBV5-4; d_call: TRBD1; cdr3_nt: TGTGCCAGCAGCTGGGACAGTCTAACTTCACCCCTCCACTTT; cdr3_aa: CASSWDSLTSPLHF
j_call: TRBJ2-3; clone_size: few; v_call: TRBV9; d_call: TRBD1; cdr3_nt: TGTGCCAGCAGCGTAGTCCCATCCGGGACAGGACAGACAGATACGCAGTATTTT; cdr3_aa: CASSVVPSGTGQTDTQYF
j_call: TRBJ2-7; clone_size: few; v_call: TRBV29-1; d_call: TRBD1; cdr3_nt: TGCAGCGTTTTTCTCATGGGACAGCCGTCCTACGAGCAGTACTTC; cdr3_aa: CSVFLMGQPSYEQYF
j_call: TRBJ2-1; clone_size: .; v_call: TRBV4-3; d_call: .; cdr3_nt: TGCGCCAGCAGCCAAGGCCTAGCTCTCAATGAGCAGTTCTTC; cdr3_aa: CASSQGLALNEQFF
j_call: TRBJ2-3; clone_size: .; v_call: TRBV4-2; d_call: .; cdr3_nt: TGTGCCAGCAGCCAAGACTATGGAACGACTGTCTCGTCTGATACGCAGTATTTT; cdr3_aa: CASSQDYGTTVSSDTQYF
j_call: TRBJ1-1; clone_size: .; v_call: TRBV5-1; d_call: .; cdr3_nt: TGCGCCAGCAGCTTAATGTCTGGGGGGAACACTGAAGCTTTCTTT; cdr3_aa: CASSLMSGGNTEAFF
j_call: TRBJ1-2; clone_size: .; v_call: TRBV7-2; d_call: .; cdr3_nt: TGTGCCAGCAGCTTAGTGTCGGCAAGAGATGGCTACACCTTC; cdr3_aa: CASSLVSARDGYTF
j_call: TRBJ2-7; clone_size: .; v_call: TRBV5-1; d_call: .; cdr3_nt: TGCGCCAGCAGCTTGGATGGCAGGGGGGGCGAGCAGTACTTC; cdr3_aa: CASSLDGRGGEQYF
j_call: TRBJ2-2; clone_size: .; v_call: TRBV5-1; d_call: .; cdr3_nt: TGCGCCAGCAGCTTGGGGCACACCGGGGAGCTGTTTTTT; cdr3_aa: CASSLGHTGELFF
j_call: TRBJ1-2; clone_size: .; v_call: TRBV6-5; d_call: TRBD1; cdr3_nt: TGTGCCAGCAGCTTCAGGGGGAACTATGGCTACACCTTC; cdr3_aa: CASSFRGNYGYTF
j_call: TRBJ2-5; clone_size: .; v_call: TRBV4-2; d_call: .; cdr3_nt: TGTGCCAGCAGCCAAGATACCCAAGAGACCCAGTACTTC; cdr3_aa: CASSQDTQETQYF
j_call: TRBJ2-5; clone_size: .; v_call: TRBV13; d_call: .; cdr3_nt: TGTGCCAGCAGCTCCCTATCTAGCTTGGAGACCCAGTACTTC; cdr3_aa: CASSSLSSLETQYF
j_call: TRBJ2-7; clone_size: .; v_call: TRBV15; d_call: .; cdr3_nt: TGTGCCACCAGCAGAGAGGCAGGGGTAGGCGAGCAGTACTTC; cdr3_aa: CATSREAGVGEQYF